What follows is one T cell receptor (beta chain) and its context. Its antigen is currently unknown. The CDR3 is 15 amino acids. The junction had 5 bases not matched to a gene; V was cut back by 0 bases and J by 5 bases. CDR1 and CDR2 (germline): DFQATT, SNEGSKA (reference sequence). MiXCR, applied by TCRdb to the PCR reads, yields one record per CDR3 protein. This sample carries about 320,000 distinct CDR3 sequences, 20% to 25% of them seen once, and the ten largest clones take approximately 0.83%. The data were obtained in a study of molecular identifiers for immune sequencing clone quantification. Study-level findings and limits: Effector cells had over 98% of their molecules in clones above 20 RNA copies, while naive cells had under 1%.

Libraries from naive CD8 cells were generated from roughly 21,000 to 960,000 sorted cells (with 10%, 30% or 50% RNA). The V and J genes are TRBV20-1 and TRBJ2-5, with 11 bases matching TRBD1. The sequencing sample was made of naive CD8+ T cells from blood, with Jurkat cell RNA spiked in. Regarding subset: FACS-sorted CD8+CD4-CCR7+CD45RA+ naive T cells. The receptor was isolated from a human donor in good health. Some libraries in this study had Jurkat cell RNA spiked in. The CDR3 sequence is CSARDMDRGPETQYF. CDR3 in DNA: TGCAGTGCTAGAGATATGGACAGGGGGCCGGAGACCCAGTACTTC.